Listed below are T cell receptor beta chains from one sample, sequenced in a study of blood T cell repertoires in COVID-19. Assay used: immunoSEQ multiplex PCR; TCRdb lists only in-frame clones, some missing. Of about 480,000 clones in the sample, 85% to 90% were seen once. The sample comprised PBMCs or T cells enriched from blood (not recorded which). These receptors originate from a woman in her forties who had recovered from COVID-19. Each CDR3 is given with its conserved first and last residue. A D gene is named only where the DNA matches it firmly. The size of a clone is reported for some rows only, either as once, few or many, or as a class for expanded clones.

J,V,D,size,CDR3,DNA
TRBJ1-3,TRBV6-1,-,once,CASSGLDRLFSGNTIYF,TGTGCCAGCAGTGGACTCGACAGGCTGTTCTCTGGAAACACCATATATTTT
TRBJ2-5,TRBV6-6,TRBD2,-,CASSSGASGSGTQYF,TGTGCCAGCAGTTCAGGGGCTAGCGGGAGCGGGACCCAGTACTTC
TRBJ1-3,TRBV27,-,-,CAGRSYAQTLGTIYF,TGTGCCGGCAGATCGTACGCTCAGACTTTGGGCACCATATATTTT
TRBJ2-2,TRBV27,TRBD2,-,CASSFGLAGNTGELFF,TGTGCCAGCAGTTTCGGACTAGCGGGGAACACCGGGGAGCTGTTTTTT
TRBJ1-4,TRBV7-2,-,-,CASSLWGGNEKLFF,TGTGCCAGCAGTCTATGGGGGGGGAATGAAAAACTGTTTTTT
TRBJ2-5,TRBV7-2,-,-,CASSLINPQETQYF,TGTGCCAGCAGCTTAATAAATCCTCAAGAGACCCAGTACTTC
TRBJ2-7,TRBV28,-,-,CASNPGDLSYEQYF,TGTGCCAGCAACCCCGGGGACTTATCCTACGAGCAGTACTTC
TRBJ1-5,TRBV5-8,-,-,CASSSRGSNQPQHF,TGTGCCAGCAGCTCCAGAGGAAGCAATCAGCCCCAGCATTTT
TRBJ2-7,TRBV4-3,-,-,CASSQSQGSYEQYF,TGCGCCAGCAGCCAGAGTCAGGGGTCCTACGAGCAGTACTTC
TRBJ2-3,TRBV5-8,TRBD1,-,CASSLGTGTFTDTQYF,TGTGCCAGCAGCCTCGGGACAGGGACGTTCACAGATACGCAGTATTTT
TRBJ1-1,TRBV14,-,-,CASSQVTEAFF,TGTGCCAGCAGCCAAGTAACTGAAGCTTTCTTT
TRBJ2-1,TRBV2,TRBD2,-,CASMGLAGANEQFF,TGTGCCAGCATGGGACTAGCGGGAGCAAATGAGCAGTTCTTC
TRBJ2-7,TRBV19,-,-,CASSIGGQVNDYEQYF,TGTGCCAGTAGTATAGGGGGACAAGTGAACGACTACGAGCAGTACTTC
TRBJ2-1,TRBV19,TRBD1,-,CASHSGQNNEQFF,TGTGCCAGCCACTCGGGACAGAACAATGAGCAGTTCTTC